This T cell receptor (beta chain) was retrieved from a study of cytomegalovirus exposure and HLA in healthy donors. It was with 60 Vbeta and 13 Jbeta primers that the PCR ran. Only in-frame clones appear in the TCRdb table, and some are missing; sequencing was by immunoSEQ multiplex PCR. There are 100,000 to 150,000 clones in the sample; over 65% occur only once, and 4% lies in the top ten. Material for sequencing was PBMCs. The source of this sequence is a man aged 40-49 years in good health and CMV-seropositive.

DNA for the CDR3: TGTGCCAGCAGCCAAGATACACAAATACAAGAGACCCAGTACTTC. This gives the protein CASSQDTQIQETQYF. This chain joins TRBV4-2 and TRBJ2-5, with D uncertain. V lost 0 bases and J 2 bases, leaving 10 bases between the germline ends. Germline CDR1 and CDR2: LGHNA and YNFKEQ. This CDR3 is 15 amino acids long.